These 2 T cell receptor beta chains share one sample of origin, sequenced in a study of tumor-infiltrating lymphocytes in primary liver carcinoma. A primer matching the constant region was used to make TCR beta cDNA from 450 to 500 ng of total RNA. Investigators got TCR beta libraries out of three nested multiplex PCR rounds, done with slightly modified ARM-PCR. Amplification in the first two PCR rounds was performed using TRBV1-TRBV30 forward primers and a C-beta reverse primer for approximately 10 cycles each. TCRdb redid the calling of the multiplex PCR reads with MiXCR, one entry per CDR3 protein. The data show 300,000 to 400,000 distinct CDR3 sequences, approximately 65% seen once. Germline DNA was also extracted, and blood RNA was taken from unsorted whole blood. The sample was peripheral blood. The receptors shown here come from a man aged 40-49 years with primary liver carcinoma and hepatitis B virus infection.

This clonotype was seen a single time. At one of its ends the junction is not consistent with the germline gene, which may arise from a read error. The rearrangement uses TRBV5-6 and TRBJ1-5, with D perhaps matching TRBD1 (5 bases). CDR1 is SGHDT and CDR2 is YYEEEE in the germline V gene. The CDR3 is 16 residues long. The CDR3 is CVSSLVRGGGNQPQHF. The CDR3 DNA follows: TGTGTCAGCAGCTTGGTTCGGGGCGGGGGCAATCAGCCCCAGCATTTT.

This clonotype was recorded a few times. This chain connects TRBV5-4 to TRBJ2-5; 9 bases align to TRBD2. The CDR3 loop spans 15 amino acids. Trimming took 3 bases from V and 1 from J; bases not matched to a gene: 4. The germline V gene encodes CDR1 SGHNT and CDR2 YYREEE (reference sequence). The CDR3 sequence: CASSSLLAGQETQYF. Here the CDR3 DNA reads TGTGCCAGCAGCTCCCTACTAGCGGGCCAAGAGACCCAGTACTTC.